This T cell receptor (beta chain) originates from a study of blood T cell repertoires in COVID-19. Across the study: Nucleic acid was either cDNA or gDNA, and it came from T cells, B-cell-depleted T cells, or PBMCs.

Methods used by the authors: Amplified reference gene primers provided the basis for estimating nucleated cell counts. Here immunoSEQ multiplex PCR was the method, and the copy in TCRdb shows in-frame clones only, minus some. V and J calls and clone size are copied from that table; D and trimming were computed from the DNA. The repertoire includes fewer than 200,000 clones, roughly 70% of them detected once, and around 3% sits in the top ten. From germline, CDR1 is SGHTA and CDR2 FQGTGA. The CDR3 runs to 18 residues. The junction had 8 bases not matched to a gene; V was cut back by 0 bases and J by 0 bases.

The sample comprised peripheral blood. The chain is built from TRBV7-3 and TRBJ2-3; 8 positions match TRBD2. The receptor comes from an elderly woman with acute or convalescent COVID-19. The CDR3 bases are TGTGCCAGCAGCTTAACGAGGTCTAGCGGGCCTAGCACAGATACGCAGTATTTT. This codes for CASSLTRSSGPSTDTQYF.